This T cell receptor (beta chain) appears in the sequencing data of a study of T cells in Graves' hyperthyroidism and ophthalmopathy. There were TCR beta CDR3 regions amplified from RNA transcripts. HTBI primers were the set used in a first-round RT-PCR of the TCR CDR3. TCRdb re-called the multiplex PCR reads with MiXCR, one entry per CDR3 protein. The table has over 650,000 distinct CDR3 sequences, about 17% seen once. Findings and caveats of the study: Most thyroid clonotypes expanded above 0.001 were also detected in blood.

Germline V CDR1 and CDR2: LGHDT, YNNKEL (reference sequence). V was cut by 5 bases and J by 6 bases, with 20 bases left in between. The CDR3 has 15 residues. This clonotype was counted a few times. Its antigen remains unknown. The study defined stable Graves' hyperthyroidism as no ophthalmopathy progression within 18 months. Criteria for exclusion of patients were uncontrolled infection, other autoimmune disease, pregnancy or lactation. Isolation of PBMCs was performed on around 9.7 ml fresh peripheral blood. The chain combines TRBV3-1 with TRBJ2-7, with D perhaps TRBD2 (6 bases). What was sequenced was blood. The clonotype originates from a man between 18 and 29 years old with Graves' hyperthyroidism. This chain's CDR3 is CASSARIAEPSEQYF. In nucleotides, the CDR3 is TGTGCCAGCAGCGCGAGAATAGCGGAACCGTCCGAGCAGTACTTC.